This TCR beta chain emerged from a study of T cells after yellow fever vaccination. Remarks on this clonotype: Its antigen is unknown.

V gave up 1 base and J gave up 8 bases, with 8 bases separating them. This CDR3 has 12 residues. Germline CDR1 and CDR2: LNHNV and YYDKDF (reference sequence). Findings of the study overall: The secondary response showed a weaker magnitude and a faster peak, day 5 versus 15.

TCRdb ran MiXCR on the 5' RACE reads and lists one entry per CDR3 protein. This table has hundreds of thousands of distinct CDR3 sequences, around a sixth appearing once. V usage is TRBV15 and J usage is TRBJ1-1; a possible D gene is TRBD1 (5 bases). The source was PBMCs, collected before the yellow fever booster vaccination. This sequence was found in a man between 18 and 35 years old who received the YFV17D yellow fever vaccine. CDR3 coding DNA: TGTGCCACCAGCAGAGCTGGGGGAGAAGCTTTCTTT. Amino acid sequence: CATSRAGGEAFF.